A single sample is the source of the 10 T cell receptor beta chains below, sequenced in a study of cytomegalovirus exposure and HLA in healthy donors. PCR was performed using 60 Vbeta and 13 Jbeta primers. Clones were read by immunoSEQ multiplex PCR, and TCRdb kept only the in-frame ones, dropping some. The table has approximately 300,000 clones, around 80% seen once. The source material was PBMCs. Receptor source: a girl aged 2-15 years in good health and CMV-seronegative.

The chain is built from TRBV28 and TRBJ1-3; perhaps TRBD1 as D (6 bases). The CDR3 is 15 amino acids. V lost 4 bases to trimming and J lost 4 bases, with 14 bases between them. Germline loops: CDR1 MDHEN, CDR2 SYDVKM. This chain's CDR3 is CASSSAGDSGNTIYF. In DNA, the CDR3 is TGTGCCAGCAGTTCCGCAGGGGATTCAGGAAACACCATATATTTT.

The V and J genes are TRBV5-1 and TRBJ1-4; 10 bases line up with TRBD1. The CDR3 runs to 15 residues. The germline V gene encodes CDR1 SGHRS and CDR2 YFSETQ. V shed 4 bases and J 7 bases; nucleotides not matched to a gene: 7. The DNA for the CDR3 is TGCGCCAGCAGCCACGTAGGGGACAGGGGTGAAAAACTGTTTTTT. Amino acid sequence: CASSHVGDRGEKLFF.

This chain links TRBV5-6 with TRBJ2-7, with TRBD2 matching over 9 bases. Germline values: CDR1 SGHDT, CDR2 YYEEEE. CDR3 length: 17 residues. V gave up 0 bases and J gave up 2 bases; unmatched junction bases: 9. Written as DNA, the CDR3 is TGTGCCAGCAGCTTGGATGCGGGAGGGCCCATAACCTACGAGCAGTACTTC. This codes for CASSLDAGGPITYEQYF.

The table lists this clone with a few counts. This chain links TRBV6-5 with TRBJ1-3, with a possible D match to TRBD1 (5 bases). Trimming cost V 0 bases and J 2 bases, with 11 bases left between them. In germline, CDR1 is MNHEY, CDR2 SVGAGI. The CDR3 totals 16 residues. The CDR3 is CASSYSGATPGNTIYF. The CDR3 nucleotides read TGTGCCAGCAGTTACTCAGGGGCTACCCCTGGAAACACCATATATTTT.

V usage is TRBV19 and J usage is TRBJ1-5; D gene unclear. Trimming shortened V by 7 bases and J by 0 bases, and 13 bases separated the two germline ends. The CDR3 totals 15 residues. Germline CDR1 and CDR2: LNHDA and SQIVND (reference sequence). CDR3 protein: CASTLRVDSNQPQHF. CDR3 in DNA: TGTGCCAGTACCCTCCGCGTAGATAGCAATCAGCCCCAGCATTTT. The entire variable domain, with the rest obtained from reference TRBV19 and TRBJ1-5, is as follows: DGGITQSPKYLFRKEGQNVTLSCEQNLNHDAMYWYRQDPGQGLRLIYYSQIVNDFQKGDIAEGYSVSREKKESFPLTVTSAQKNPTAFYLCASTLRVDSNQPQHFGDGTRLSIL.

The chain carries TRBV6-5 and TRBJ1-6; a possible D gene is TRBD1 (5 bases). Per germline, CDR1 MNHEY and CDR2 SVGAGI. This CDR3 is 16 amino acids long. V gave up 0 bases and J gave up 8 bases, with 14 bases separating them. The CDR3 sequence: CASSYSIGGSDSPLHF. The DNA for the CDR3 is TGTGCCAGCAGTTACTCGATCGGGGGAAGTGATTCACCCCTCCACTTT.

This rearrangement joins TRBV9 to TRBJ1-4; D is possibly TRBD1 (6 bases). The CDR3 totals 14 residues. Looked up from germline, CDR1 is SGDLS and CDR2 is YYNGEE. The germline V and J ends were trimmed by 0 bases and 14 bases, with 17 bases remaining between them. The CDR3 DNA sequence: TGTGCCAGCAGCGTAGGAGCAGGGGATTTGATTCTGTTTTTT. Protein: CASSVGAGDLILFF. Based on the CDR3 plus reference TRBV9 and TRBJ1-4, the full variable domain is DSGVTQTPKHLITATGQRVTLRCSPRSGDLSVYWYQQSLDQGLQFLIQYYNGEERAKGNILERFSAQQFPDLHSELNLSSLELGDSALYFCASSVGAGDLILFFGSGTQLSVL.

The V and J genes are TRBV6-5 and TRBJ1-4; D is unclear. With 5 bases removed from V and 8 bases from J, the gap between germline ends came to 15 bases. The CDR3 has 14 residues. CDR1 MNHEY and CDR2 SVGAGI come from the germline V gene. CDR3 bases: TGTGCCAGCAGTCGGGGAGGTTCCAGAGAAAAACTGTTTTTT. This gives the protein CASSRGGSREKLFF.

V gene TRBV5-4 combines with J gene TRBJ2-3; 8 nucleotides line up with TRBD2. Germline V gives CDR1 SGHNT, CDR2 YYREEE (reference sequence). This CDR3 is 18 amino acids long. Losses at the gene ends were 0 bases for V and 2 bases for J; bases not matched to a gene: 11. The CDR3 spells CASSLEGLQAGVTDTQYF. DNA of the CDR3: TGTGCCAGCAGCTTGGAAGGCTTGCAAGCGGGAGTCACAGATACGCAGTATTTT.

The rearrangement uses TRBV2 and TRBJ1-1; D unclear. This CDR3 is 14 amino acids long. V was shortened by 5 bases and J by 0 bases, with 10 bases between the two germline ends. Germline V gene data show CDR1 as SNHLY and CDR2 as FYNNEI. CDR3: CASSREALNTEAFF. The CDR3 DNA follows: TGTGCCAGCAGTAGAGAGGCACTGAACACTGAAGCTTTCTTT.